This note documents a single T cell receptor beta chain sequence. Its specificity is unknown. Here immunoSEQ multiplex PCR was the method, and the copy in TCRdb shows in-frame clones only, minus some. The sample includes 14,000 or so clones, roughly 50% seen only once; the top ten take around 35%. This sample was taken from a study of cytotoxic CD8 clonotypes in ibrutinib-treated CLL. As for the study in general: The patients comprised approximately eleven relapsed/refractory and around 16 treatment-naive cases, about 18 IGHV unmutated. Recorded responses included approximately 25 partial and 2 complete; following median 68 months, roughly 15 stayed remitted and some 12 progressed. Study outcomes and limitations: The study found baseline clonality above age-matched healthy donors, tracking circulating CD8+ T-cell counts.

The CDR3 contains 13 residues. Trimming shortened V by 1 base and J by 2 bases, and 6 bases separated the two germline ends. Germline V gene sequence: CDR1 MGHRA, CDR2 YSYEKL. The receptor's source is a human donor with chronic lymphocytic leukemia. The chain combines TRBV4-1 with TRBJ2-7; D remains ambiguous. The sequenced sample was PBMCs, obtained at an approximately 26-month disease-progression time point, from a patient treated with ibrutinib. CDR3 coding DNA: TGCGCCAGCAGCCAAGTCGTTACCTACGAGCAGTACTTC. Translation gives CASSQVVTYEQYF.